A selection of T cell receptor beta chains follows, all from one sample in a study of cytomegalovirus exposure and HLA in healthy donors. TCRdb's table, derived via immunoSEQ multiplex PCR, lists solely in-frame clones and lacks some. The sample contains around 140,000 clones, approximately 80% of which appear only once. Sequenced sample: PBMCs. Every receptor here comes from a woman between 55 and 75 years old in good health and CMV-seropositive. The CDR3 runs from the conserved cysteine through the conserved F or W. The order of the fields is V gene, J gene, D gene, clone size, CDR3 DNA, CDR3 protein. A D gene is named only where the DNA matches it firmly. A clone size is listed for some rows: how often the clone was seen (once, few, many), or a class if it is expanded.

v_gene: TRBV7-2; j_gene: TRBJ1-2; d_gene: TRBD1; abundance: NA; CDR3nt: TGTGCCAGCAGTCTTCGAAGGTCCGACAGGGATGTCTATGGCTACACCTTC; CDR3aa: CASSLRRSDRDVYGYTF
v_gene: TRBV6-6; j_gene: TRBJ1-2; d_gene: TRBD1; abundance: NA; CDR3nt: TGTGCCAGCAGAACAGGGGGCGGAGGTTATAATTATGGCTACACCTTC; CDR3aa: CASRTGGGGYNYGYTF
v_gene: TRBV4-2; j_gene: TRBJ2-5; d_gene: TRBD2; abundance: once; CDR3nt: TGTGCCAGCAGCCAAGAAATCGGACTAGCGGGACACCAAGAGACCCAGTACTTC; CDR3aa: CASSQEIGLAGHQETQYF
v_gene: TRBV4-3; j_gene: TRBJ2-2; d_gene: TRBD2; abundance: NA; CDR3nt: TGCGCCAGCAGCCTGGGAGGGAGCACCGGGGAGCTGTTTTTT; CDR3aa: CASSLGGSTGELFF
v_gene: TRBV2; j_gene: TRBJ2-4; d_gene: NA; abundance: few; CDR3nt: TGTGCCAGCAGTGCGATCGACGGACTAGCCAAAAACATTCAGTACTTC; CDR3aa: CASSAIDGLAKNIQYF
v_gene: TRBV19; j_gene: TRBJ2-1; d_gene: TRBD2; abundance: once; CDR3nt: TGTGCCAGTAGTATAGCAGCGGGAGACTACAATGAGCAGTTCTTC; CDR3aa: CASSIAAGDYNEQFF
v_gene: TRBV30; j_gene: TRBJ1-2; d_gene: NA; abundance: once; CDR3nt: TGTGCCTGGGCGGGGCAAGGTGTCTTCTATGGCTACACCTTC; CDR3aa: CAWAGQGVFYGYTF
v_gene: TRBV30; j_gene: TRBJ1-3; d_gene: NA; abundance: once; CDR3nt: TGTGCCTGGAGTGTACGAGGCTCTGGAAACACCATATATTTT; CDR3aa: CAWSVRGSGNTIYF
v_gene: TRBV28; j_gene: TRBJ1-2; d_gene: NA; abundance: NA; CDR3nt: TGTGCCAGCAGACCCCGGGACATGGAGGACTATGGCTACACCTTC; CDR3aa: CASRPRDMEDYGYTF
v_gene: TRBV5-4; j_gene: TRBJ2-2; d_gene: NA; abundance: NA; CDR3nt: TGTGCCAGCAGCTTGCAAAACACCGGGGAGCTGTTTTTT; CDR3aa: CASSLQNTGELFF
v_gene: TRBV6-1; j_gene: TRBJ2-7; d_gene: NA; abundance: few; CDR3nt: TGTGCCAGCAGTGAGTACAGGACGGACGAGCAGTACTTC; CDR3aa: CASSEYRTDEQYF
v_gene: TRBV27; j_gene: TRBJ1-5; d_gene: NA; abundance: few; CDR3nt: TGTGCCAGCAGACAAAAGGGGTATAGCAATCAGCCCCAGCATTTT; CDR3aa: CASRQKGYSNQPQHF
v_gene: TRBV30; j_gene: TRBJ2-7; d_gene: NA; abundance: NA; CDR3nt: TGTGCCTGGATACCGCAGGGCTCCTACGAGCAGTACTTC; CDR3aa: CAWIPQGSYEQYF
v_gene: TRBV29-1; j_gene: TRBJ1-4; d_gene: TRBD1; abundance: NA; CDR3nt: TGCAGCGGCAGGGGGCCTAATGAAAAACTGTTTTTT; CDR3aa: CSGRGPNEKLFF
v_gene: TRBV6-1; j_gene: TRBJ2-1; d_gene: NA; abundance: NA; CDR3nt: TGTGCCTGTCTCTACAATGAGCAGTTCTTC; CDR3aa: CACLYNEQFF
v_gene: TRBV7-2; j_gene: TRBJ2-3; d_gene: TRBD2; abundance: NA; CDR3nt: TGTGCCAGCAGCCGAACTAGCGGCACAGATACGCAGTATTTT; CDR3aa: CASSRTSGTDTQYF
v_gene: TRBV29-1; j_gene: TRBJ2-7; d_gene: TRBD1; abundance: NA; CDR3nt: TGCAGCGCCGCAGGGACAGGGAGCTCCTACGAGCAGTACTTC; CDR3aa: CSAAGTGSSYEQYF
v_gene: TRBV6-1; j_gene: TRBJ2-3; d_gene: TRBD2; abundance: NA; CDR3nt: TGTGCCACCAGACAGCTAGCGGGAGGGTGGGATACGCAGTATTTT; CDR3aa: CATRQLAGGWDTQYF
v_gene: TRBV7-8; j_gene: TRBJ2-7; d_gene: NA; abundance: NA; CDR3nt: TGTGCCAGCAGCTATGCCCTTAGGGGCGAGCAGTACTTC; CDR3aa: CASSYALRGEQYF
v_gene: TRBV11-2; j_gene: TRBJ2-7; d_gene: TRBD1; abundance: NA; CDR3nt: TGTGCCAGCAGCTTGGACAGGGCGGACGAGCAGTACTTC; CDR3aa: CASSLDRADEQYF
v_gene: TRBV4-2; j_gene: TRBJ2-7; d_gene: TRBD1; abundance: NA; CDR3nt: TGTGCCAGCAGCCCCTCAGGACAGGGCGGCAGCGAGCAGTACTTC; CDR3aa: CASSPSGQGGSEQYF
v_gene: TRBV18; j_gene: TRBJ2-1; d_gene: NA; abundance: NA; CDR3nt: TGTGCCAGCTCACCGGCTGGGGCAATGGGCGATGAGCAGTTCTTC; CDR3aa: CASSPAGAMGDEQFF
v_gene: TRBV27; j_gene: TRBJ2-3; d_gene: NA; abundance: NA; CDR3nt: TGTGCCAGCAGTCCCCAGTCCCGTACAGATACGCAGTATTTT; CDR3aa: CASSPQSRTDTQYF
v_gene: TRBV4-1; j_gene: TRBJ1-1; d_gene: TRBD1; abundance: NA; CDR3nt: TGCGCCAGCAGCCATAGGGACAGGGAGGCCACTGAAGCTTTCTTT; CDR3aa: CASSHRDREATEAFF
v_gene: TRBV5-1; j_gene: TRBJ2-3; d_gene: NA; abundance: NA; CDR3nt: TGCGCCGGGGCGCTAGGTGGTCCCACAGATACGCAGTATTTT; CDR3aa: CAGALGGPTDTQYF
v_gene: TRBV6-1; j_gene: TRBJ2-3; d_gene: NA; abundance: NA; CDR3nt: TGTGCCAGCCTCCTTGCGGCGGGCACAGATACGCAGTATTTT; CDR3aa: CASLLAAGTDTQYF
v_gene: TRBV4-2; j_gene: TRBJ2-3; d_gene: TRBD1; abundance: once; CDR3nt: TGTGCCAGCAGCCGACAGGGGGGCGGCACAGATACGCAGTATTTT; CDR3aa: CASSRQGGGTDTQYF
v_gene: TRBV5-5; j_gene: TRBJ2-1; d_gene: TRBD2; abundance: once; CDR3nt: TGTGCCACCCACACTAGCGGGAGGGCGAGCTCCTACAATGAGCAGTTCTTC; CDR3aa: CATHTSGRASSYNEQFF
v_gene: TRBV19; j_gene: TRBJ2-1; d_gene: TRBD1; abundance: NA; CDR3nt: TGTGCCAGTAGGGCCTCGGGGGACAGGTACAATGAGCAGTTCTTC; CDR3aa: CASRASGDRYNEQFF
v_gene: TRBV2; j_gene: TRBJ2-4; d_gene: NA; abundance: NA; CDR3nt: TGTGCCAGCAAGGTGGATCGGAGAAACATTCAGTACTTC; CDR3aa: CASKVDRRNIQYF
v_gene: TRBV7-2; j_gene: TRBJ2-7; d_gene: NA; abundance: few; CDR3nt: TGTGCCAGCAGCTTAGAATATGCCTACGAGCAGTACTTC; CDR3aa: CASSLEYAYEQYF
v_gene: TRBV11-1; j_gene: TRBJ2-5; d_gene: TRBD2; abundance: NA; CDR3nt: TGTGCCAGCAGCCGACAGTTTACGGGAGGGCCGGGTGAGACCCAGTACTTC; CDR3aa: CASSRQFTGGPGETQYF
v_gene: TRBV28; j_gene: TRBJ2-7; d_gene: NA; abundance: NA; CDR3nt: TGTGCCAGCAGTCCACACCGCCAAGGGGGAGAGCAGTACTTC; CDR3aa: CASSPHRQGGEQYF
v_gene: TRBV7-9; j_gene: TRBJ1-1; d_gene: NA; abundance: NA; CDR3nt: TGTGCCAGCAGCCCCTCGGGCAGCGGCGTGGTAAACACTGAAGCTTTCTTT; CDR3aa: CASSPSGSGVVNTEAFF
v_gene: TRBV28; j_gene: TRBJ2-7; d_gene: TRBD1; abundance: NA; CDR3nt: TGTGCCAGCAGTTTAGACAGGGGTACCTACGAGCAGTACTTC; CDR3aa: CASSLDRGTYEQYF
v_gene: TRBV6-1; j_gene: TRBJ1-4; d_gene: TRBD1; abundance: NA; CDR3nt: TGTGCCAGCAGTTCCACAGGGGGGGATGAAAAACTGTTTTTT; CDR3aa: CASSSTGGDEKLFF
v_gene: TRBV7-9; j_gene: TRBJ2-1; d_gene: TRBD2; abundance: once; CDR3nt: TGTGCCAGCAGCCCAATAGCGGGTTTAGGCGAGCAGTTCTTC; CDR3aa: CASSPIAGLGEQFF
v_gene: TRBV4-1; j_gene: TRBJ2-7; d_gene: TRBD2; abundance: NA; CDR3nt: TGCGCCAGCAGCCAAGGGACAATCGGGACTAGCGGGAGGGGCTACGAGCAGTACTTC; CDR3aa: CASSQGTIGTSGRGYEQYF
v_gene: TRBV6-5; j_gene: TRBJ1-1; d_gene: TRBD1; abundance: NA; CDR3nt: TGTGCCAGCAGTTACCCCTCGACAGGGGGGGGGACTGAAGCTTTCTTT; CDR3aa: CASSYPSTGGGTEAFF
v_gene: TRBV10-3; j_gene: TRBJ1-1; d_gene: NA; abundance: NA; CDR3nt: TGTGCCATCAGGGATTACAGGGAAAGAGGTGTTGAAGCTTTCTTT; CDR3aa: CAIRDYRERGVEAFF
v_gene: TRBV4-1; j_gene: TRBJ2-7; d_gene: NA; abundance: NA; CDR3nt: TGCGCCAGCAGCCAAGAAACCCGGCAGGGTTACGAGCAGTACTTC; CDR3aa: CASSQETRQGYEQYF